The rows below give T cell receptor beta chains drawn from one sample of a study of blood T cell repertoires in COVID-19. TCRdb's copy holds only in-frame clones and misses some; the assay was immunoSEQ multiplex PCR. The sample has 200,000 to 250,000 clones; roughly 88% are singletons. Source material: peripheral blood. These receptors were taken from a man aged 18 to 30 with active or convalescent COVID-19. Both conserved end residues are part of each CDR3. D genes are given only for firm matches. Not all rows give a size; the values are once, few, many and, for expanded clones, a class.

TRBD1	11	TRBV27	TRBJ1-1	-	CATQRQGWAFF	TGTGCCACCCAAAGACAGGGGTGGGCTTTCTTT
-	16	TRBV3-1/TRBV3-2	TRBJ1-5	-	CASSPSLSVSNQPQHF	TGTGCCAGCAGCCCATCACTGTCGGTCTCCAATCAGCCCCAGCATTTT
-	14	TRBV6-5	TRBJ1-5	-	CASRKRDSNQPQHF	TGTGCCAGCAGAAAACGCGATAGCAATCAGCCCCAGCATTTT
-	15	TRBV10-2	TRBJ2-1	-	CASRDTGNSYNEQFF	TGCGCCAGCAGGGATACAGGGAATTCTTACAATGAGCAGTTCTTC
-	12	TRBV28	TRBJ2-1	once	CASSFGGPGPLF	TGTGCCAGCAGTTTTGGAGGGCCGGGACCCCTCTTC
-	15	TRBV27	TRBJ1-4	-	CASSFDGIRSEKLFF	TGTGCCAGCAGTTTTGACGGAATCCGGAGTGAAAAACTGTTTTTT
-	13	TRBV18	TRBJ1-2	-	CASSQDRNYGYTF	TGTGCCAGCTCACAGGACAGAAACTATGGCTACACCTTC
-	14	TRBV9	TRBJ1-2	-	CASSVIAGNYGYTF	TGTGCCAGCAGCGTGATCGCAGGGAACTATGGCTACACCTTC
-	13	TRBV3-1/TRBV3-2	TRBJ1-1	-	CASSRGMNTEAFF	TGTGCCAGCAGCAGGGGGATGAACACTGAAGCTTTCTTT
-	15	TRBV19	TRBJ2-1	-	CASSRTEGNYNEQFF	TGTGCCAGTAGTAGGACAGAGGGGAACTACAATGAGCAGTTCTTC
-	16	TRBV28	TRBJ2-7	once	CASSRIGTPLSYEQYF	TGTGCCAGCAGTAGAATCGGGACACCTCTGTCCTACGAGCAGTACTTC
-	17	TRBV4-2	TRBJ2-1	-	CASSQDRVSSSYNEQFF	TGTGCCAGCAGCCAAGATCGAGTCTCGTCCTCCTACAATGAGCAGTTCTTC
-	17	TRBV7-8	TRBJ1-1	-	CASSLEEAWRLNTEAFF	TGTGCCAGCAGCTTGGAGGAGGCCTGGAGACTTAACACTGAAGCTTTCTTT
TRBD1	15	TRBV6-1	TRBJ1-6	-	CASSEAGGVHSPLHF	TGTGCCAGCAGTGAGGCAGGGGGAGTACATTCACCCCTCCACTTT
TRBD2	12	TRBV5-6	TRBJ2-7	-	CASSSTSVEQYF	TGTGCCAGCAGCTCTACTAGCGTCGAGCAGTACTTC
-	14	TRBV5-1	TRBJ1-1	-	CASTPARGSSEAFF	TGCGCCAGCACCCCAGCTCGAGGGTCAAGTGAAGCTTTCTTT
-	13	TRBV5-6	TRBJ1-5	-	CASSLKPGQPQHF	TGTGCCAGCAGCTTGAAGCCAGGTCAGCCCCAGCATTTT
-	14	TRBV6-5	TRBJ1-6	-	CASSYMGRGSPLHF	TGTGCCAGCAGTTACATGGGCAGGGGTTCACCCCTCCACTTT
TRBD1	12	TRBV2	TRBJ1-6	-	CASSEPGGPLHF	TGTGCCAGCAGCGAACCAGGGGGACCCCTCCACTTT
-	14	TRBV19	TRBJ1-6	-	CASSIEGRNSPLHF	TGTGCCAGTAGTATCGAGGGGAGGAATTCACCCCTCCACTTT
TRBD2	15	TRBV5-1	TRBJ2-7	-	CASSSEREGRYEQYF	TGCGCCAGCAGCTCTGAGCGGGAGGGCAGGTACGAGCAGTACTTC
-	15	TRBV27	TRBJ2-1	-	CASSSWANSYNEQFF	TGTGCCAGCAGTTCTTGGGCCAACTCCTACAATGAGCAGTTCTTC
-	12	TRBV6-5	TRBJ1-2	-	CASSSSTGTYTF	-
-	15	TRBV19	TRBJ1-5	-	CASSIGGEVNQPQHF	TGTGCCAGTAGTATAGGGGGCGAGGTCAATCAGCCCCAGCATTTT
TRBD1	15	TRBV30	TRBJ1-5	-	CAWDTGGTGNQPQHF	TGTGCCTGGGATACAGGGGGCACGGGCAATCAGCCCCAGCATTTT
-	14	TRBV2	TRBJ1-5	few	CASSSQQKNQPQHF	TGTGCCAGCAGTAGTCAACAGAAAAATCAGCCCCAGCATTTT
-	16	TRBV7-2	TRBJ2-4	-	CASSAKTDTWGNIQYF	TGTGCCAGCAGCGCGAAGACGGACACCTGGGGAAACATTCAGTACTTC
-	14	TRBV27	TRBJ2-2	once	CASSLRGVTGELFF	TGTGCCAGCAGTTTACGTGGAGTTACCGGGGAGCTGTTTTTT
-	14	TRBV28	TRBJ2-3	-	CASSSPADTDTQYF	TGTGCCAGCAGCTCCCCGGCGGACACAGATACGCAGTATTTT
TRBD1	16	TRBV5-1	TRBJ2-2	-	CASSFNRGSSTGELFF	TGCGCCAGCAGCTTCAACAGGGGTTCATCAACCGGGGAGCTGTTTTTT
TRBD1	17	TRBV28	TRBJ2-5	-	CASRHTPGQAYQETQYF	TGTGCCAGCAGACACACCCCGGGACAGGCATATCAAGAGACCCAGTACTTC
-	17	TRBV28	TRBJ1-5	-	CASFFKVGTPSNQPQHF	TGTGCCAGCTTTTTCAAGGTTGGGACACCTAGCAATCAGCCCCAGCATTTT
-	14	TRBV27	TRBJ2-6	-	CASSGGSGANVLTF	TGTGCCAGCAGTGGGGGCTCGGGGGCCAACGTCCTGACTTTC
TRBD1	16	TRBV4-1	TRBJ1-2	-	CASSPTGQALNYGYTF	TGCGCCAGCAGCCCGACGGGACAGGCTCTTAACTATGGCTACACCTTC
TRBD1	14	TRBV27	TRBJ1-5	-	CASRGQGIDQPQHF	TGTGCCAGCAGGGGACAGGGTATCGATCAGCCCCAGCATTTT
TRBD2	13	TRBV29-1	TRBJ2-4	-	CSVGLAGGIIQYF	TGCAGCGTTGGACTAGCGGGAGGAATCATTCAGTACTTC
TRBD1	17	TRBV7-2	TRBJ2-1	once	CASSLVPGGQGAHEQFF	TGTGCCAGCAGCTTAGTTCCCGGGGGACAGGGGGCCCATGAGCAGTTCTTC
-	15	TRBV6-5	TRBJ1-2	-	CASSSLGAGEHGYTF	TGTGCCAGCAGTTCCTTGGGGGCAGGGGAGCATGGCTACACCTTC
TRBD2	11	TRBV20-1	TRBJ2-3	-	CSAHEAGGKYF	TGCAGTGCTCACGAGGCGGGGGGGAAGTATTTT
TRBD2	15	TRBV6-2/TRBV6-3	TRBJ2-7	-	CASSFGSGSVYEQYF	TGTGCCAGCAGTTTTGGTAGCGGGAGTGTCTACGAGCAGTACTTC
TRBD2	16	TRBV7-2	TRBJ2-1	-	CASSLDLAGAYNEQFF	TGTGCCAGCAGCTTAGACCTAGCGGGAGCCTACAATGAGCAGTTCTTC
-	13	TRBV7-2	TRBJ1-5	-	CASSDRFGQPQHF	TGTGCCAGCAGCGACAGGTTCGGTCAGCCCCAGCATTTT